The 5 T cell receptor beta chains reported below all come from one sample, sequenced in a study of cytomegalovirus exposure and HLA in healthy donors. 60 Vbeta and 13 Jbeta primers were used in PCR. Some clones are missing from TCRdb's copy, which holds only in-frame ones; the method was immunoSEQ multiplex PCR. The table shows 250,000 to 350,000 clones, with roughly 90% occurring only once. Sequenced: PBMCs. Source of these receptors: a woman aged 18-30 years in good health and CMV-seronegative.

This clone occurred once. The chain is built from TRBV6-1 and TRBJ1-1; unclear D gene. Germline loops: CDR1 MNHNS, CDR2 SASEGT. Trimming took 6 bases from V and 1 from J, leaving 12 bases between them. This CDR3 is 14 amino acids long. CDR3 residues: CASSGLTENTEAFF. In DNA, the CDR3 is TGTGCCAGCAGCGGACTTACAGAGAACACTGAAGCTTTCTTT.

This clone has a handful of counts. The rearrangement links TRBV28 to TRBJ2-7, with 7 bases identical to TRBD2. Germline CDR1 and CDR2: MDHEN and SYDVKM. The CDR3 has 14 residues. The ends lost 9 bases at V and 4 bases at J; junction bases unmatched: 12. The chain's CDR3 is CASTPGGVPYEQYF. The CDR3 region has the DNA TGTGCCAGTACGCCTGGGGGGGTACCATACGAGCAGTACTTC.

The CDR3 DNA is TGTGCCAGCAGCGTAGGTAATTTGCGGGGTGAAAAACTGTTTTTT. Its translation: CASSVGNLRGEKLFF. The chain carries TRBV9 and TRBJ1-4; D uncertain. Germline V gene sequence: CDR1 SGDLS, CDR2 YYNGEE. CDR3 length: 15 residues. The V end lost 0 bases, the J end lost 7 bases, and 13 bases lay between the germline ends.

The chain carries TRBV9 and TRBJ2-5; D uncertain. This CDR3 is 11 amino acids long. CDR1 and CDR2 from the germline V gene are SGDLS and YYNGEE. V was clipped by 0 bases and J by 5 bases, with 2 bases between them. CDR3 DNA: TGTGCCAGCAGCGTAGCTGAGACCCAGTACTTC. It is translated as CASSVAETQYF.

The CDR3 spells CASSLWGGATSTDTQYF. The CDR3 nucleotides are TGTGCCAGCAGCCTGTGGGGGGGGGCCACGAGCACAGATACGCAGTATTTT. V is TRBV9 and J is TRBJ2-3, with a weak D call TRBD2 (7 bases). The germline gives CDR1 SGDLS, CDR2 YYNGEE. V shed 4 bases and J shed 0 bases, with 18 bases lying between them. The CDR3 runs to 17 residues.